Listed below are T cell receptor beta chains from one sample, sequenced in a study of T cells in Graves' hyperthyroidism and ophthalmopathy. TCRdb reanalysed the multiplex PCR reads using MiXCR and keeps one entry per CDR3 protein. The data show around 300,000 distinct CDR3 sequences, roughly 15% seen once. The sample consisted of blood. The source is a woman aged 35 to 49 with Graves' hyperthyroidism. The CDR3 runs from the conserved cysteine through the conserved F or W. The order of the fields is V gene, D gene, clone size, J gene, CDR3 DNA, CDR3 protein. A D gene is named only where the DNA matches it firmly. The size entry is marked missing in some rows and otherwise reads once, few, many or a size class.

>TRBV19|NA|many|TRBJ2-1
TGTGCCAGTAGTAAGACTAGTTACAATGAGCAGTTCTTC
CASSKTSYNEQFF
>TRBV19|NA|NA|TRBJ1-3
TGTGCCAGTAGTACCCGTGGAAACACCATATATTTT
CASSTRGNTIYF
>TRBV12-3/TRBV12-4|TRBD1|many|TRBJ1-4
TGTGCCAGCAGTAACAGGGACAGGGCTCCGAATGAAAAACTGTTTTTT
CASSNRDRAPNEKLFF
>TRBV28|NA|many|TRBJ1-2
TGTGCCAGCAGTACGACTCTAGGAGGCTACACCTTC
CASSTTLGGYTF
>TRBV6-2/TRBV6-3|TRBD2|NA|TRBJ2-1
TGTGCCAGCAGTCCCGGGGGGGGCCCATCCGGGTACAATGAGCAGTTCTTC
CASSPGGGPSGYNEQFF
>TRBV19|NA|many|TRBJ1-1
TGTGCCAGTAGTATTGGGGAGAACACTGAAGCTTTCTTT
CASSIGENTEAFF
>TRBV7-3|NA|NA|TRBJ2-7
TGTGCCAGCAGCCACGGGGGCGGAGGATACTACGAGCAGTACTTC
CASSHGGGGYYEQYF
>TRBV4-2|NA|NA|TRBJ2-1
TGTGCCAGCAGCCAAAACCGCCAACGGGATCATGAGCAGTTCTTC
CASSQNRQRDHEQFF
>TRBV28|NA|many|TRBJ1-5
TGTGCCAGCAGTTTCCGAAGGGGGGATCAGCCCCAGCATTTT
CASSFRRGDQPQHF
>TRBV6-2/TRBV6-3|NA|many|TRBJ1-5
TGTGCCAGCAGTAAACCGGGGGCTCCCCAGCATTTT
CASSKPGAPQHF
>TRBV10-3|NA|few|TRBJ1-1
TGTGCCATCAGGGGAGGCGGAGGGAACACTGAAGCTTTCTTT
CAIRGGGGNTEAFF
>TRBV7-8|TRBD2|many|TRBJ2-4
TGTGCCAGCAGCTCCGGGACTAGCGGGAGCCGAAACCTAAACATTCAGTACTTC
CASSSGTSGSRNLNIQYF
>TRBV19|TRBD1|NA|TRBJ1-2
TGTGCCAGTACCTCGACGGACAGGTCCTATGGCTACACCTTC
CASTSTDRSYGYTF
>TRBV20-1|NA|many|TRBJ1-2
TGCAGTGCCCACCTCCCTCCCAATGGCTACACCTTC
CSAHLPPNGYTF
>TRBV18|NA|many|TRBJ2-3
TGTGCCAGCTCACTCCAGGGGCGGGCAGATACGCAGTATTTT
CASSLQGRADTQYF
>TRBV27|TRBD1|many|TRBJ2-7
TGTGCCAGCAGTTTTGGACAGGGGGGAAATTACGAGCAGTACTTC
CASSFGQGGNYEQYF
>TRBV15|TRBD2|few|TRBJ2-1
TGTGCCACCAGCAGCCTAGCGGGAGACAAGGGTCATGAGCAGTTCTTC
CATSSLAGDKGHEQFF
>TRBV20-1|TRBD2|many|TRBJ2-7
TGCAGTGCTAGAGTTCTAAGGGGGACTAGCGGGTACGAGCAGTACTTC
CSARVLRGTSGYEQYF
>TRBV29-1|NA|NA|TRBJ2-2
TGCAGCGTTGAAGTGGGGGGGGCGACCGGGGAGCTGTTTTTT
CSVEVGGATGELFF
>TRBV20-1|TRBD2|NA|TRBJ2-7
TGCAGTGCTAGGACTAGCGGGAGAGGTTCCGAGCAGTACTTC
CSARTSGRGSEQYF
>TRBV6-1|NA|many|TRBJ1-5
TGTGCCAGCCGAGGAGGGGGTTTGAGCAATCAGCCCCAGCATTTT
CASRGGGLSNQPQHF
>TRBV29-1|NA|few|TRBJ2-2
TGCAGCGTTGAAGCTGGCACCGGGGAGCTGTTTTTT
CSVEAGTGELFF
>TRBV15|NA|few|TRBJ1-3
TGTGCCACCAGCAGAGATGCTTCAGGAAACACCATATATTTT
CATSRDASGNTIYF
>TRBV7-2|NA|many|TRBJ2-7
TGTGCCAGCAGCACTTACCCGACAGGCCTCTCCTACGAGCAGTACTTC
CASSTYPTGLSYEQYF
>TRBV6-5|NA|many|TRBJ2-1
TGTGCCAGCAGTTACTCCGGAGGAGGGGAGCAGTTCTTC
CASSYSGGGEQFF
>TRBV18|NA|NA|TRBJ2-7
TGTGCCAGCTCACCCTCAGGGGTCTCCTACGAGCAGTACTTC
CASSPSGVSYEQYF
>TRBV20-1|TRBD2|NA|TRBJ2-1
TGCAGTGCTAGAGATAGGAGGCGGCTAGCGGGTCACTCCTACAATGAGCAGTTCTTC
CSARDRRRLAGHSYNEQFF
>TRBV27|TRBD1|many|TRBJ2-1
TGTGCCAGCTATTCACCGGGACAGGGTAGGGGCGAGCAGTTCTTC
CASYSPGQGRGEQFF
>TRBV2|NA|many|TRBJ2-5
TGTGCCAGCAGGGAAGAGACCCAGTACTTC
CASREETQYF
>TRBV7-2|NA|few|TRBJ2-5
TGTGCCAGCAGCCCCGTAAACTACGGGTTGGCGGAGACCCAGTACTTC
CASSPVNYGLAETQYF
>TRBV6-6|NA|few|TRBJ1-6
TGTGCCAGCAGTTACGCGATCGCGATCTCACCCCTCCACTTT
CASSYAIAISPLHF
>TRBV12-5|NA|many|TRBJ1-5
TGTGCTAGTGGTTCAACAACGCGGGGTCAGCCCCAGCATTTT
CASGSTTRGQPQHF
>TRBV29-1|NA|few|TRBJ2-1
TGCAGCGTTGAAGATCCACGACAGGCTAACAATGAGCAGTTCTTC
CSVEDPRQANNEQFF
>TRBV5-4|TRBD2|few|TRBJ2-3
TGTGCCAGCAGCCAAACGGGAGGGCCCCCAGATACGCAGTATTTT
CASSQTGGPPDTQYF
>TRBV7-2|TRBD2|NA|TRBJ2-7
TGTGCCAGCAGTATGGCGTCAGCGGGAGCCCTCGAGCAGTACTTC
CASSMASAGALEQYF
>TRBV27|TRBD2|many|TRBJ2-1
TGTGCCAGCAGCATTACGACTAGCGGGATGAACGAGTTCTTC
CASSITTSGMNEFF
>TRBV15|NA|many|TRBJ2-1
TGTGCCACCAGCGAAGAGGGGCGTTATGAGCAGTTCTTC
CATSEEGRYEQFF
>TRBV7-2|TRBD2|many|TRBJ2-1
TGTGCCAGCAGCACTCGGACTAGCGGATACAATGAGCAGTTCTTC
CASSTRTSGYNEQFF
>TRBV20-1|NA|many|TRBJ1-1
TGCAGTGTTTTGAGGGGACTCACTGAAGCTTTCTTT
CSVLRGLTEAFF
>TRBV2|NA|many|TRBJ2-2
TGTGCCAGCTCAGATGCGAACACCGGGGAGCTGTTTTTT
CASSDANTGELFF